This section outlines one TCR beta chain sequence together with its context. What it binds is unknown. At one end, the junction sequence differs from germline, possibly due to a read error. This record comes from a study of Graves' ophthalmopathy and Graves' hyperthyroidism. Across the study: Stable hyperthyroidism meant no ophthalmopathy within 18 months of follow-up.

General study results and limits: Most expanded clonotypes from thyroid (those above 0.001 frequency) were also found in blood. Stable hyperthyroidism and ophthalmopathy were told apart by a 13-signature model, which achieved almost 90% sensitivity and roughly 76% specificity.

Diagnosis was based on clinical symptoms, serum thyroxine, TRAb, thyroid ultrasound and orbital computed tomography. Amplifying from RNA transcripts, the study obtained TCR beta CDR3 regions. A first-round RT-PCR used HTBI primers, followed by a second-round multiplex PCR. MiXCR, applied by TCRdb to the multiplex PCR reads, yields one record per CDR3 protein. The sample lists over a million distinct CDR3 sequences, around a third occurring once. The CDR3 consists of 12 residues. Germline V gene data show CDR1 as KGHDR and CDR2 as SFDVKD. The chain couples TRBV24-1 to TRBJ1-1, with D unclear. The specimen was peripheral blood or thyroid tissue (not recorded which). This receptor was taken from an adult man with Graves' hyperthyroidism. CDR3 sequence: CATSDFSATEGF. CDR3 nucleotides: TGTGCCACCAGTGATTTCTCGGCGACTGAAGGGTTT.